Listed here are 8 T cell receptor beta chains from one sample, sequenced in a study of T-cell memory formation after mild COVID-19. TCRdb passed the 5' RACE reads through MiXCR, listing each CDR3 protein once. Of about 430,000 distinct CDR3 sequences in the sample, 15% to 20% were seen once. Sequenced input: PBMCs or a T cell subset sorted from them (not recorded which). The origin of the receptors is a man aged 18 to 30 who had mild COVID-19 (a few samples of this study predate the infection). Cell type and time point are not known.

This clonotype has a single count. The genes are TRBV11-3 and TRBJ1-2, with 8 positions matching TRBD1. The CDR3 extends over 14 amino acids. V was clipped by 4 bases and J by 6 bases; unmatched bases: 7. The germline V gene has CDR1 SGHNT and CDR2 YENEEA. The CDR3 DNA reads TGTGCCAGCAGCTCGACCGCGACAGGGGATGGCTACACCTTC. The encoded protein is CASSSTATGDGYTF.

This chain connects TRBV4-3 to TRBJ1-1; 7 bases are a match to TRBD1. With V trimmed by 1 base and J by 5 bases, 7 bases remained unmatched. This CDR3 spans 15 amino acids. In germline, CDR1 is LGHNA, CDR2 YSLEER. CDR3 DNA sequence: TGCGCCAGCAGCCAAGGGTCAGGGGGGAAGACTGAAGCTTTCTTT. Residues: CASSQGSGGKTEAFF.

This clonotype was seen more than once but under ten times. V is TRBV7-8 and J is TRBJ2-3; tentative D call: TRBD2 (7 bases). Germline V gene sequence: CDR1 SGHVS, CDR2 FQNEAQ. The V end was cut by 5 bases, the J end by 5 bases, with 14 bases between. The CDR3 is 14 amino acids. This CDR3 reads CASSAGGHQDTQYF. Here the CDR3 DNA reads TGTGCCAGCAGCGCCGGGGGGCATCAAGATACGCAGTATTTT. The full variable domain, completed using reference TRBV7-8 and TRBJ2-3, is GAGVSQSPRYKVAKRGQDVALRCDPISGHVSLFWYQQALGQGPEFLTYFQNEAQLDKSGLPSDRFFAERPEGSVSTLKIQRTQQEDSAVYLCASSAGGHQDTQYFGPGTRLTVL.

The table lists this clonotype with a few counts. The chain recombines TRBV6-5 with TRBJ2-7; unclear D gene. In germline, CDR1 is MNHEY, CDR2 SVGAGI. V lost 6 bases to trimming and J lost 5 bases, with 17 bases between them. CDR3 length: 14 amino acids. As DNA, the CDR3 is TGTGCCAGCAGCTACCGGGCCATCGATAACGAGCAGTACTTC. Its protein is CASSYRAIDNEQYF.

This clonotype was picked up a small number of times. This chain connects TRBV14 to TRBJ1-6; D is unresolved. This CDR3 region has 15 residues. The V end was cut by 1 base, the J end by 8 bases, with 12 bases between. From germline, CDR1 is SGHDN and CDR2 FVKESK. The CDR3 DNA is TGTGCCAGCAGCCAAGTCGGGAAGGGCGATTCACCCCTCCACTTT. Its translation: CASSQVGKGDSPLHF. Together with reference TRBV14 and TRBJ1-6, the CDR3 gives the full variable domain: EAGVTQFPSHSVIEKGQTVTLRCDPISGHDNLYWYRRVMGKEIKFLLHFVKESKQDESGMPNNRFLAERTGGTYSTLKVQPAELEDSGVYFCASSQVGKGDSPLHFGNGTRLTVT.

This clonotype showed up just once. The rearrangement links TRBV4-1 to TRBJ2-3; D is perhaps TRBD2 (7 bases). Germline V gene lookup returns CDR1 MGHRA and CDR2 YSYEKL. With 6 bases removed from V and 4 bases from J, the gap between germline ends came to 17 bases. The CDR3 consists of 15 residues. CDR3 protein: CASSAGALTPDTQYF. Here the CDR3 DNA reads TGCGCCAGCAGTGCGGGGGCCCTCACTCCAGATACGCAGTATTTT.

The gene calls are TRBV28 and TRBJ2-2; D tentatively fits TRBD1 or TRBD2 (6 bases each). There are 14 residues in the CDR3. CDR1 and CDR2 (germline): MDHEN, SYDVKM. The germline V and J ends were trimmed by 5 bases and 8 bases, with 15 bases remaining between them. The CDR3 region is CASSQIRGLGELFF. The CDR3 DNA reads TGTGCCAGCAGTCAAATCCGGGGGCTAGGGGAGCTGTTTTTT. The whole variable domain, remainder taken from reference TRBV28 and TRBJ2-2, is DVKVTQSSRYLVKRTGEKVFLECVQDMDHENMFWYRQDPGLGLRLIYFSYDVKMKEKGDIPEGYSVSREKKERFSLILESASTNQTSMYLCASSQIRGLGELFFGEGSRLTVL.

The V and J genes are TRBV6-2 or TRBV6-3 and TRBJ1-1; D unresolved. V gave up 2 bases and J gave up 5 bases, with 9 bases separating them. The germline gives CDR1 MNHEY, CDR2 SVGEGT. The CDR3 runs to 13 residues. CDR3 residues: CASSYIRETEAFF. In nucleotides, the CDR3 is TGTGCCAGCAGTTACATTCGGGAAACTGAAGCTTTCTTT.